This T cell receptor beta chain was sequenced in a study of blood T cell dynamics during melanoma immunotherapy. The protocol was immunoSEQ multiplex PCR, while the TCRdb copy is restricted to in-frame clones and leaves out a portion. This sample has 10,000 to 13,000 clones; over 80% occur once, and the top ten carry about 6.9%. This CDR3 has 10 residues. In germline, CDR1 is MNHNS, CDR2 SASEGT. Between the trimmed V and J ends, which lost 3 bases and 4 bases, there was a span of 0 bases. Time point reported: week 3, after first cycle of checkpoint inhibitor. Disease control meant complete response, partial response or stable disease at 12 weeks.

The material was blood, obtained from a patient treated with checkpoint blockade. J is TRBJ1-1 and V is TRBV6-1; no firm D call. The origin of this receptor is a human donor with melanoma. The DNA of the CDR3 is TGTGCCAGCAGTGACACTGAAGCTTTCTTT. Protein: CASSDTEAFF.